This TCR beta chain was captured by sequencing in a study of blood T cell repertoires in COVID-19. Study summary: The United States, Italy and Spain were the sources of the acute and convalescent COVID-19 samples. Sample material is recorded as cDNA or gDNA derived from T cells, B-cell-depleted T cells, or PBMCs.

The table came from immunoSEQ multiplex PCR; TCRdb's copy has only in-frame clones and leaves some out. The repertoire holds about 120,000 clones, with about 85% as singletons. Germline trimming cut 4 bases from V and 2 bases from J; bases unmatched to any gene: 8. The CDR3 covers 15 residues. The germline gives CDR1 SGHRS, CDR2 YFSETQ. The table lists this clone with a few counts. The chain links TRBV5-1 to TRBJ2-7; 8 bases fit TRBD2. Sequencing used peripheral blood. This sequence was found in a man in his 60s with acute or convalescent COVID-19. Here the CDR3 DNA reads TGCGCCAGCAGCCCCGTCGGGGGGGCGGCCTACGAGCAGTACTTC. It codes for CASSPVGGAAYEQYF.